This TCR beta chain was sequenced for a study of CD8 T cells in Susac syndrome. Study-level background: Patients with Susac syndrome were therapy-naive, on corticosteroids, or on intravenous immunoglobulin alone at the time that blood was drawn.

General observations from the study: The CD4+ T cell repertoire of patients with Susac syndrome showed no detectable clonal expansion.

This clonotype appeared a few times. Antigen unknown. CDR3 size: 12 residues. In germline, CDR1 is SGHAT, CDR2 FQNNGV. V was clipped by 1 base and J by 7 bases, with 7 bases between them. Reverse transcription of roughly 0.5 to 1 ug RNA was performed with random hexamers. The TCR beta CDR3 was amplified by immunoSEQ multiplex PCR across 54 Vbeta, 13 Jbeta. A single record per CDR3 protein comes from TCRdb applying MiXCR to the immunoSEQ multiplex PCR reads. The sample carries roughly 200,000 distinct CDR3 sequences, 85% to 95% recorded once. From blood CD8+ and CD4+ T cells, TCR beta sequences were generated.

The sequence derives from a human donor with Susac syndrome. The sample was CD4+ T cells from PBMCs. The chain couples TRBV11-2 to TRBJ1-1, with D uncertain. CDR3 bases: TGTGCCAGCAGCTTAGGGAGCGGTGAAGCTTTCTTT. This translates into CASSLGSGEAFF.